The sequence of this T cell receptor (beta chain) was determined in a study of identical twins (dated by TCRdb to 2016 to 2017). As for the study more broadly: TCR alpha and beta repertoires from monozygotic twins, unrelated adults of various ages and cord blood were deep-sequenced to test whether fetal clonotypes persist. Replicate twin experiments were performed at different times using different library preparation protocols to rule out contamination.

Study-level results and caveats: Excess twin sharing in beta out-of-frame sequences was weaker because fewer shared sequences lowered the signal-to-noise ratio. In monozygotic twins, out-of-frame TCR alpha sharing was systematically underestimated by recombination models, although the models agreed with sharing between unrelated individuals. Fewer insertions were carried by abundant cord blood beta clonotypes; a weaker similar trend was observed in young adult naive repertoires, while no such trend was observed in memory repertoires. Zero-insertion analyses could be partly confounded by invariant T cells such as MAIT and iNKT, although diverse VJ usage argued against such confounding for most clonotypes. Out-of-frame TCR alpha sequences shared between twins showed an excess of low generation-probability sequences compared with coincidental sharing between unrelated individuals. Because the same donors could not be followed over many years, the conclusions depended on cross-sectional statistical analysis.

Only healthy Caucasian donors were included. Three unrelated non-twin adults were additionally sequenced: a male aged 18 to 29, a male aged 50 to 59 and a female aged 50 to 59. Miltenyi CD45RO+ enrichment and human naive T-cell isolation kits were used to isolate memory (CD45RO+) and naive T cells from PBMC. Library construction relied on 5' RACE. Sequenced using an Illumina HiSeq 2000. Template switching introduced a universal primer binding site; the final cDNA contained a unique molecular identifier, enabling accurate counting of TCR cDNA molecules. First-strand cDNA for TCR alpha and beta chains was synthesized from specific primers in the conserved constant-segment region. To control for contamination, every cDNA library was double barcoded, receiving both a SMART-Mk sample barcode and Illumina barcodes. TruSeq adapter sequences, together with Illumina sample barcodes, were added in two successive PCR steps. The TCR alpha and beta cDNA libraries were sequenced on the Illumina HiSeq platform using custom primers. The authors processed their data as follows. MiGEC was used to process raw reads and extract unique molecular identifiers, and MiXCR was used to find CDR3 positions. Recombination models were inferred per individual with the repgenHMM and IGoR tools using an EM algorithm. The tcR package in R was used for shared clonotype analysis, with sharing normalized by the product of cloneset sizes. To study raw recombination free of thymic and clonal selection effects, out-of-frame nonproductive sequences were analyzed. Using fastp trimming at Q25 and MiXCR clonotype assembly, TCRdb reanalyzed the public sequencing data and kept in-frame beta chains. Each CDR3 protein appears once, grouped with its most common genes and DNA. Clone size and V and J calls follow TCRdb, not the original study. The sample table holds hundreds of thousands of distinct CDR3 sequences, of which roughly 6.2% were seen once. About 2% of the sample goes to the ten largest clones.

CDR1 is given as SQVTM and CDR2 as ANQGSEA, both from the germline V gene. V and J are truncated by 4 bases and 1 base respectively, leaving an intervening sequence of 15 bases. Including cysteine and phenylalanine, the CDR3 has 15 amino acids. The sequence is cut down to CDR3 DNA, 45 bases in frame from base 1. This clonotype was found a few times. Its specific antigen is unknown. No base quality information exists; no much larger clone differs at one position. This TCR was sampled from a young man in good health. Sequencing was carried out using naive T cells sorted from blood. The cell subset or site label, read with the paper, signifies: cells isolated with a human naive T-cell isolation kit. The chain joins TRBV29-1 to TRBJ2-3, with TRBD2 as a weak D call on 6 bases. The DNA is TGCAGCGTTGGCGGGAAGTCTTTGGGCACAGATACGCAGTATTTT. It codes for CSVGGKSLGTDTQYF.